One sample yielded the 15 T cell receptor beta chains listed below, sequenced in a study of CDR3 diversity in severe acne. Each CDR3 protein is one row after TCRdb ran MiXCR on the PCR reads. Found here are roughly 100,000 distinct CDR3 sequences, 51% of them singletons; the top ten hold 9.5% to 15%. The sequencing sample was made of blood. These receptors came from a male donor with acne.

This clonotype came up a few times. The rearrangement links TRBV6-4 to TRBJ1-1; possible D gene TRBD1, 5 bases. Germline lookup yields CDR1 MRHNA and CDR2 SNTAGT. V was shortened by 4 bases and J by 5 bases, with 11 bases between the two germline ends. The CDR3 runs to 13 residues. CDR3 sequence reads: CASSVGEGTEAFF. The CDR3 DNA is TGTGCCAGCAGTGTCGGGGAGGGGACTGAAGCTTTCTTT.

The chain combines TRBV15 with TRBJ1-5; D is uncertain. V lost 8 bases to trimming and J lost 6 bases, with 11 bases between them. The CDR3 length is 12 residues. The germline gives CDR1 LNHNV, CDR2 YYDKDF (reference sequence). This chain's CDR3 is CATGFRSQPQHF. CDR3 nucleotide sequence: TGTGCCACCGGGTTTCGGAGTCAGCCCCAGCATTTT.

This clonotype appeared many times. The chain couples TRBV5-1 to TRBJ2-3; D is ambiguous. V was pared by 0 bases and J by 5 bases, with 10 bases between. Germline V gene sequence: CDR1 SGHRS, CDR2 YFSETQ. CDR3 size: 14 residues. Here the CDR3 reads CASSLEGLGDTQYF. CDR3 in DNA: TGCGCCAGCAGCTTGGAAGGGTTGGGAGATACGCAGTATTTT.

This clonotype has a handful of counts. The genes are TRBV28 and TRBJ2-7; 9 bases agree with TRBD1. V shed 1 base and J 3 bases; nucleotides not matched to a gene: 10. Germline CDR1 is MDHEN and CDR2 is SYDVKM. CDR3 length equals 17 residues. CDR3 sequence: CASSLSVRDRDYYEQYF. DNA of the CDR3: TGTGCCAGCAGTTTATCCGTCCGGGACAGGGACTACTACGAGCAGTACTTC.

This sequence joins TRBV25-1 and TRBJ1-3; D call uncertain. Germline V CDR1 and CDR2: MGHDK, SYGVNS. CDR3 length: 12 residues. Between the trimmed V and J ends, which lost 2 bases and 9 bases, there was a span of 8 bases. CDR3 DNA: TGTGCCAGCAGTGAAGACACTCTCACCATATATTTT. Protein product: CASSEDTLTIYF.

This clonotype has a handful of counts. This chain joins TRBV6-2 or TRBV6-3 and TRBJ2-1; TRBD2 agrees at 10 bases. Trimming removed 4 bases from V and 5 bases from J; junction bases left unmatched: 8. Germline loops: CDR1 MNHEY, CDR2 SVGEGT. CDR3 length: 16 amino acids. CDR3: CASSFKREGWHNEQFF. The CDR3 DNA follows: TGTGCCAGCAGTTTCAAGCGGGAGGGGTGGCACAATGAGCAGTTCTTC.

This clonotype showed up just once. A single base separates this from a much larger clone, so it may be a read error. The rearrangement uses TRBV27 and TRBJ2-3; weak D call: TRBD2 (5 bases). The CDR3 loop spans 13 amino acids. Germline V CDR1 and CDR2: MNHEY, SMNVEV (reference sequence). With 3 bases removed from V and 4 bases from J, the gap between germline ends came to 8 bases. CDR3 sequence: CASSFSSPDTQYF. The CDR3 nucleotides are TGTGCCAGCAGTTTTTCTAGCCCAGATACGCAGTATTTT.

This clonotype came up many times. This chain connects TRBV19 to TRBJ2-1, with D perhaps TRBD2 (6 bases). The germline CDR1 and CDR2 sequences are LNHDA and SQIVND (reference sequence). V lost 3 bases and J lost 8, with 14 bases in between. The CDR3 consists of 14 residues. The CDR3 region is CASSIPAGRDEQFF. CDR3 nucleotide sequence: TGTGCCAGTAGTATCCCCGCGGGAAGGGATGAGCAGTTCTTC.

This chain uses TRBV7-9 with TRBJ1-4; D remains ambiguous. The CDR3 runs to 13 residues. CDR1 is SEHNR and CDR2 is FQNEAQ in the germline V gene (reference sequence). The V end lost 5 bases, the J end lost 8 bases, and 12 bases lay between the germline ends. The chain's CDR3 is CASSRGEGEKLFF. CDR3 sequence (DNA): TGTGCCAGCAGCCGTGGGGAGGGAGAAAAACTGTTTTTT.

This clonotype was seen a handful of times. The genes are TRBV18 and TRBJ1-6, with TRBD1 matching 10 bases. V was clipped by 3 bases and J by 10 bases; unmatched bases: 6. Germline values: CDR1 KGHSH, CDR2 LQKENI. The CDR3 is 15 residues long. Here the CDR3 DNA reads TGTGCCAGCTCACCTCAGGGACAGGGGTACTCACCCCTCCACTTT. Its protein is CASSPQGQGYSPLHF.

This clonotype was counted many times. No conserved phenylalanine or tryptophan is present at the end of the CDR3, so a read error is the likely explanation. It is unclear where the CDR3 begins or ends on the DNA, so no DNA is shown, and the CDR3 is as TCRdb lists it. The chain uses TRBV9 and TRBJ2-2; TRBD1 is the table's D call and was not checked against the DNA. Per the germline V gene, CDR1 is SGDLS and CDR2 is YYNGEE. Ends included, the CDR3 has 13 residues. CDR3 region: CASSAGTGYGAAG.

The chain joins TRBV25-1 to TRBJ2-5, with D tentatively TRBD2 (5 bases). The CDR3 spans 12 residues. CDR1 is MGHDK, CDR2 SYGVNS, per germline. V lost 8 bases and J 4 bases, leaving 11 bases between the germline ends. As DNA, the CDR3 is TGTGCCAGCTCCGATGGGAGAGAGACCCAGTACTTC. This encodes CASSDGRETQYF.

This clonotype has at least ten counts. The chain links TRBV11-2 to TRBJ1-6; D is possibly TRBD1 (6 bases). This CDR3 region has 15 residues. The germline V and J ends were trimmed by 4 bases and 6 bases, with 13 bases remaining between them. Per the germline V gene, CDR1 is SGHAT and CDR2 is FQNNGV. The CDR3 is CASSSQGFTNSPLHF. DNA of the CDR3: TGTGCCAGCAGCTCGCAGGGGTTTACTAATTCACCCCTCCACTTT.

This clonotype is deemed medium-sized. DNA of the CDR3: TGTGCCAGCAGCTTAGCGGGGGGAGTTTCGGGTGAGCAGTTCTTC. Protein sequence: CASSLAGGVSGEQFF. V usage is TRBV7-9 and J usage is TRBJ2-1; tentative D call: TRBD2 (6 bases). V lost 0 bases and J 9 bases, leaving 15 bases between the germline ends. The CDR3 has 15 residues. Germline CDR1 and CDR2: SEHNR and FQNEAQ (reference sequence).

Details on this clonotype: The junction departs from the called germline gene at one end, perhaps through a read error. V gene TRBV7-8 combines with J gene TRBJ2-5, with D unresolved. This CDR3 comprises 15 residues. From germline, CDR1 is SGHVS and CDR2 FQNEAQ. CDR3 coding DNA: TGCAGCGTTGAAGATCTTAAAGAGGAGCAAGAGACCCAGTACTTC. Its translation is CSVEDLKEEQETQYF.